The source of this T cell receptor (beta chain) is a study of T-cell memory formation after mild COVID-19. Study-level findings and limits: CD4+ clones that contracted lay mainly in CM and EM; CD8+ ones lay in EMRA. Day 15 to 85 contracting clones showed balanced CD4/CD8; day 15 to 37 expanders favored CD4+. Pre-infection memory held some responding clones, suggesting pre-existing cross-reactive T cells responded.

From the 5' RACE reads, TCRdb called clonotypes with MiXCR, one entry per CDR3 protein. The data hold some 600,000 distinct CDR3 sequences, with 17% observed a single time. This clonotype was seen only a few times. Its target is not known. The CDR3 loop spans 17 amino acids. Trimming cost V 6 bases and J 5 bases, with 26 bases left between them. Germline CDR1 MNHEY, CDR2 SVGEGT. Sequenced sample: PBMCs or a T cell subset sorted from them (not recorded which). The rearrangement uses TRBV6-2 or TRBV6-3 and TRBJ2-7; unclear D gene. This receptor was identified in an adult woman who had mild COVID-19 (a few samples of this study predate the infection). Cell type and time point are not known. This CDR3 is CASRTSQRRVSSHEQYF. In DNA form, the CDR3 reads TGTGCCAGCAGGACTTCACAACGCCGGGTAAGCAGCCACGAGCAGTACTTC.